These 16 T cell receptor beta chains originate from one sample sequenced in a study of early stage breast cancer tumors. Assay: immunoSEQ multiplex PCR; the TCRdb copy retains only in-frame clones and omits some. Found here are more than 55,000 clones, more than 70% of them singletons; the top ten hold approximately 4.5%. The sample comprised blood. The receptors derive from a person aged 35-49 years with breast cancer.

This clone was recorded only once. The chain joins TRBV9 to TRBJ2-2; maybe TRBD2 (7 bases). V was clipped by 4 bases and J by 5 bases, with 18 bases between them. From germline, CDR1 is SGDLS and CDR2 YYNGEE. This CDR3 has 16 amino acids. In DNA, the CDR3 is TGTGCCAGCAGCCTGAGGGGAGGGGGAGGAACCGGGGAGCTGTTTTTT. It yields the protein CASSLRGGGGTGELFF.

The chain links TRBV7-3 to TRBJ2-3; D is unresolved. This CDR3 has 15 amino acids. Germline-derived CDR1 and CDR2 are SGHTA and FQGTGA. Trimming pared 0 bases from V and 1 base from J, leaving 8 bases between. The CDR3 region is CASSLTPDGTDTQYF. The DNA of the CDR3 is TGTGCCAGCAGCTTAACCCCTGACGGCACAGATACGCAGTATTTT.

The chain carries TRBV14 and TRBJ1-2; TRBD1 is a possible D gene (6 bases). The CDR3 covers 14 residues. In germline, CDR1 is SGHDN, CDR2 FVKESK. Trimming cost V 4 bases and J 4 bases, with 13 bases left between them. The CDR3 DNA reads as TGTGCCAGCAGCCCTCCGGGGGGGCCCTATGGCTACACCTTC. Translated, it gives CASSPPGGPYGYTF.

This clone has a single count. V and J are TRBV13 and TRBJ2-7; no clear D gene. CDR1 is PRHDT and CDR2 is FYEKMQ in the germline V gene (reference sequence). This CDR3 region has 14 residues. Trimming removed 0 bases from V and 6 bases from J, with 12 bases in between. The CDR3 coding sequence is TGTGCCAGCAGCTTAGGAGGGATAATGGGCGAGCAGTACTTC. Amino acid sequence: CASSLGGIMGEQYF.

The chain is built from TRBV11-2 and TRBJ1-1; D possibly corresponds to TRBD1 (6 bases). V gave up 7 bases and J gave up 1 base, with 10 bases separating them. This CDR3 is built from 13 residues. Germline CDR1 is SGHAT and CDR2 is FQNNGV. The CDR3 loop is CASNPGENTEAFF. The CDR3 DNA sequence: TGTGCCAGCAACCCAGGGGAGAACACTGAAGCTTTCTTT.

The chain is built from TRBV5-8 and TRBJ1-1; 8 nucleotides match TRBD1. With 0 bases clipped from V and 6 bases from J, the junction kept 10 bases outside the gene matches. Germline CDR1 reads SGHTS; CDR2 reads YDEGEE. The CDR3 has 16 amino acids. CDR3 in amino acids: CASSLDPDRGSPEAFF. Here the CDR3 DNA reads TGTGCCAGCAGCTTGGATCCCGACAGGGGTAGCCCTGAAGCTTTCTTT.

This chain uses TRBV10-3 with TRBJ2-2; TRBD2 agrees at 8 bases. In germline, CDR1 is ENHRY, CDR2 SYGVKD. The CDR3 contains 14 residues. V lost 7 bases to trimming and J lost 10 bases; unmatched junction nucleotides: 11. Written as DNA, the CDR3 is TGTGCCATCACCGGACTAGCCCCGGACGCGGAGCTGTTTTTT. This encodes CAITGLAPDAELFF.

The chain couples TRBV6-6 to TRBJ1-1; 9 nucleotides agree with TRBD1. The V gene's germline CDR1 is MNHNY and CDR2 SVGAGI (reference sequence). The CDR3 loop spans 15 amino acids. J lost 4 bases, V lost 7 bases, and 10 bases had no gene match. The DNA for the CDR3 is TGTGCCAGCACTGGGACAGGGACTATCGGCACTGAAGCTTTCTTT. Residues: CASTGTGTIGTEAFF.

DNA of the CDR3: TGTGCCAGCAGCCTTGGGACTAGTCCCTACAATGAGCAGTTCTTC. Its protein is CASSLGTSPYNEQFF. The chain carries TRBV7-2 and TRBJ2-1; 8 bases map to TRBD2. The junction had 5 bases not matched to a gene; V was cut back by 5 bases and J by 2 bases. Germline CDR1 and CDR2: SGHTA and FQGNSA. The CDR3 has 15 amino acids.

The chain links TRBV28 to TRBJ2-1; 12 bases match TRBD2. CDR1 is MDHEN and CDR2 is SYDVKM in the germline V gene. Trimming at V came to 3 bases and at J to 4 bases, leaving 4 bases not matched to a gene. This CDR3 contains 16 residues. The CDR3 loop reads CASSFLAGGRYNEQFF. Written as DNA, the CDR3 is TGTGCCAGCAGTTTCCTAGCGGGAGGGCGGTACAATGAGCAGTTCTTC.

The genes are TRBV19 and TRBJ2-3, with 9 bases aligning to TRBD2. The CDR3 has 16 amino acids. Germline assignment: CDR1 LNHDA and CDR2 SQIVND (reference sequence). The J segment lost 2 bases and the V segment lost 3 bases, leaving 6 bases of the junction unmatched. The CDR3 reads CASSIGGRAFTDTQYF. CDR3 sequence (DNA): TGTGCCAGTAGTATCGGCGGGAGGGCCTTCACAGATACGCAGTATTTT.

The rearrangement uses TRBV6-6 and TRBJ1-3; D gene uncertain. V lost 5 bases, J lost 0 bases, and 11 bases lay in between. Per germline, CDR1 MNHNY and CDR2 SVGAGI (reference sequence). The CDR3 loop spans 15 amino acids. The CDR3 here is CASSPRSSSGNTIYF. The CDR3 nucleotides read TGTGCCAGCAGTCCCCGGAGCAGCTCTGGAAACACCATATATTTT.

The CDR3 protein is CASGGMGQPQHF. For the CDR3, the DNA is TGTGCCAGCGGGGGGATGGGTCAGCCCCAGCATTTT. This chain uses TRBV28 with TRBJ1-5, with TRBD1 as a possible D gene (5 bases). Trimming removed 8 bases at V and 6 bases at J, with 11 bases between. The germline V gene encodes CDR1 MDHEN and CDR2 SYDVKM. CDR3 size: 12 residues. Variable domain in full (rest from reference TRBV28 and TRBJ1-5): DVKVTQSSRYLVKRTGEKVFLECVQDMDHENMFWYRQDPGLGLRLIYFSYDVKMKEKGDIPEGYSVSREKKERFSLILESASTNQTSMYLCASGGMGQPQHFGDGTRLSIL.

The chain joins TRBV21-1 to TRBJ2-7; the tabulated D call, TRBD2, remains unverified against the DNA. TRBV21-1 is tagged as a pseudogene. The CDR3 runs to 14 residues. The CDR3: CASSKGRGPYEQYF. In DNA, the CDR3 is TGTGCCAGCAGCAAAGGGAGGGGTCCCTACGAGCAGTACTTC.

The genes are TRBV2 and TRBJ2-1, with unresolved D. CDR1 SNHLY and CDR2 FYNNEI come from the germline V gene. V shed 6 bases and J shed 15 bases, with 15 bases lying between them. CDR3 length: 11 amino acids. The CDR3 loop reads CASRTYAVGFF. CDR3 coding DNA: TGTGCCAGCAGGACCTACGCCGTCGGGTTCTTC. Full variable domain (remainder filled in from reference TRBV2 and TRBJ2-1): EPEVTQTPSHQVTQMGQEVILRCVPISNHLYFYWYRQILGQKVEFLVSFYNNEISEKSEIFDDQFSVERPDGSNFTLKIRSTKLEDSAMYFCASRTYAVGFFGPGTRLTVL.

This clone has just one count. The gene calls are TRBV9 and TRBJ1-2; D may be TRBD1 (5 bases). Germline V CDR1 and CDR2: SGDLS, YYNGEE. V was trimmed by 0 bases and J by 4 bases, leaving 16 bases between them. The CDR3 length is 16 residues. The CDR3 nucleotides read TGTGCCAGCAGCGTAGATTCCGGCGGGGCCCTCTATGGCTACACCTTC. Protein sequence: CASSVDSGGALYGYTF.